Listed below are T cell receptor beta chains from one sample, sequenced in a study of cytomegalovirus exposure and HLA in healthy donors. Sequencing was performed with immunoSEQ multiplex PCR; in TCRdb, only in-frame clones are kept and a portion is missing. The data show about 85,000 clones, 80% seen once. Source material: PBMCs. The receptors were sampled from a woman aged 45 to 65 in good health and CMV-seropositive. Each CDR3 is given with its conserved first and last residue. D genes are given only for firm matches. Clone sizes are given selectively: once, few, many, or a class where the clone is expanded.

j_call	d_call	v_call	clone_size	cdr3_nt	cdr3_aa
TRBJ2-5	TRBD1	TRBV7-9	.	TGTGCCAGCATCCCTCGACAGGGAGCCCAAGGGACCCAGTACTTC	CASIPRQGAQGTQYF
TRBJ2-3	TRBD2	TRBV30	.	TGTGCCTGGGGACTAGCGAGGTGGACGCAGTATTTT	CAWGLARWTQYF
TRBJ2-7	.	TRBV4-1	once	TGCGCCAGCAGCCCTAGAGGGAGAAAGGACAGCTACGAGCAGTACTTC	CASSPRGRKDSYEQYF
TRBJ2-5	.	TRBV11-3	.	TGTGCCAGCAGCACTAATCCCCTGGACAGCTTTTTACAAGAGACCCAGTACTTC	CASSTNPLDSFLQETQYF
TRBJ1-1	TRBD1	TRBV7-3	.	TGTGCCAGCAGCCAAGGGGCAGGGGGCGGCACTGAAGCTTTCTTT	CASSQGAGGGTEAFF
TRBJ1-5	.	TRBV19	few	TGTGCCAGTAGACCGGACAGAAGCAGCAATCAGCCCCAGCATTTT	CASRPDRSSNQPQHF
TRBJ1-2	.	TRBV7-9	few	TGTTCCAGCAGCTCGTCGACAGAGTTTAACTATGGCTACACCTTC	CSSSSSTEFNYGYTF
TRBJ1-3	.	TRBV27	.	TGTGCCAGCAGTTTGAGGGCGGGAGCAGGAAACACCATATATTTT	CASSLRAGAGNTIYF
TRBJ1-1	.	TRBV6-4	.	TGTGCCAGCAGTGACTCTTACGGCGGACTCACTGAAGCTTTCTTT	CASSDSYGGLTEAFF
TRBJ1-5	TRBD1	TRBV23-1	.	TGCGCCAGCAGTCAATCCCAGGGGGTTAGCAATCAGCCCCAGCATTTT	CASSQSQGVSNQPQHF
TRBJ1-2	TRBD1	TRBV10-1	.	TGCGCCAGCAGCCCGGGACAGGGGCATTTAGAAGTCTATGGCTACACCTTC	CASSPGQGHLEVYGYTF
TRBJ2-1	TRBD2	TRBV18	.	TGTGCCAGCTCACCTTGGACTAGCGGGAGCCTATACAATGAGCAGTTCTTC	CASSPWTSGSLYNEQFF
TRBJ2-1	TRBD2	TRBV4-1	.	TGCGCCAGCAGCCATACTCCGGGACTAGCGGGAGACAGTGAGCAGTTCTTC	CASSHTPGLAGDSEQFF
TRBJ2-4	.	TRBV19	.	TGTGCCAGTAGTAAGGGGGAAACCAAAAACATTCAGTACTTC	CASSKGETKNIQYF
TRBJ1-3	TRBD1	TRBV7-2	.	TGTGCCAGCAGACCCACAGGGGGCGGAAACACCATATATTTT	CASRPTGGGNTIYF
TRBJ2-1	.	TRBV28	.	TGTGCCATCCGGCGGAGCAATGAGCAGTTCTTC	CAIRRSNEQFF
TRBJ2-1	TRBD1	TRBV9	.	TGTGCCAGCAGCGTAGATACAGGGGGCCGGAATGAGCAGTTCTTC	CASSVDTGGRNEQFF
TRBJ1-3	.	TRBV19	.	TGTGCCAGTAGCACGCGGGTACACTCTGGAAACACCATATATTTT	CASSTRVHSGNTIYF
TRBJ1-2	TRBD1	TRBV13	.	TGTGCCAGCAGCTTCCAGACCCGACAGGGGGCAAACTATGGCTACACCTTC	CASSFQTRQGANYGYTF
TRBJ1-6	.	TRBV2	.	TGTGCCAGCAGGGCCAGCTCCTATAATTCACCCCTCCACTTT	CASRASSYNSPLHF
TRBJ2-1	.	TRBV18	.	TGTGCCAGCTCACCGGGGACTCGACGGTCCTACAATGAGCAGTTCTTC	CASSPGTRRSYNEQFF
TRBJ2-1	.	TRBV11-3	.	TGTGCCAGCAGCTTCGAGAATGAGCAGTTCTTC	CASSFENEQFF
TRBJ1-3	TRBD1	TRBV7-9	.	TGTGCCAGCAGCTTCTACAGGGGAGAAGGCTCTGGAAACACCATATATTTT	CASSFYRGEGSGNTIYF
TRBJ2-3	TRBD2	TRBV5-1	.	TGCGCCAGCAGCCTGGGACTAGCGGGGTTTTCCGGAGGAACAGATACGCAGTATTTT	CASSLGLAGFSGGTDTQYF
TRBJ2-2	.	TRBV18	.	TGTGCCAGCTCCCCGCCAGGGTTGAACACCGGGGAGCTGTTTTTT	CASSPPGLNTGELFF
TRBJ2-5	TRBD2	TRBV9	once	TGTGCCAGCAGCGTTGGACTAGCTGGAGAGACCCAGTACTTC	CASSVGLAGETQYF
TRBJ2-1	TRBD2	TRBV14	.	TGTGCCAGCAGCCAAGCAAGACTAGCGGGATCGAGGAATGAGCAGTTCTTC	CASSQARLAGSRNEQFF
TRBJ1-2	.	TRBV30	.	TGTGCCTGGAGTCTCCCAGGCCTTGACGTCTATGGCTACACCTTC	CAWSLPGLDVYGYTF